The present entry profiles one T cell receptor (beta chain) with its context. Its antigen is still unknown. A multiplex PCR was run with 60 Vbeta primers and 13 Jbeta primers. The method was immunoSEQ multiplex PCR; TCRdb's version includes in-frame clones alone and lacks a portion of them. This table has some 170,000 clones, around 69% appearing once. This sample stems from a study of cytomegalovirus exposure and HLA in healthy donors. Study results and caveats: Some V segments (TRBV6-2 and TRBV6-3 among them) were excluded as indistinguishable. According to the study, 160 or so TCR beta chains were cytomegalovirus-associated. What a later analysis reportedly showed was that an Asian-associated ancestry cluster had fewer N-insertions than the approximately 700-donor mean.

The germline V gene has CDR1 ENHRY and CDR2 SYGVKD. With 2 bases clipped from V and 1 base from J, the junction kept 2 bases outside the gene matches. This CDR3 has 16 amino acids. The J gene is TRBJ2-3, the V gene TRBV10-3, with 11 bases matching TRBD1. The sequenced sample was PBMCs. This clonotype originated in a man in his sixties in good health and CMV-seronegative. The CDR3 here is CAISERTGGGTDTQYF. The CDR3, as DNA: TGTGCCATCAGTGAGAGGACAGGGGGCGGCACAGATACGCAGTATTTT.